This T cell receptor beta chain was recovered during a study of OX40 agonist ivuxolimab in advanced cancers. Across the whole study: Patients with prior anti-PD-1, anti-PD-L1 or anti-CTLA-4 therapy were eligible; 40% had some. Partial responses were achieved by three patients: one hepatocellular carcinoma, two cutaneous melanoma.

This CDR3 has 17 amino acids. J gave up 4 bases and V 5 bases, and 13 bases lay outside the gene matches. Germline CDR1 is SGHTA and CDR2 is FQGNSA. The method was immunoSEQ multiplex PCR; TCRdb's version includes in-frame clones alone and lacks a portion of them. Seen here are 55,000 to 75,000 clones, about 86% observed once, and the top ten hold around 0.75%. The chain carries TRBV7-2 and TRBJ2-5; TRBD2 matches at 10 bases. The source of this sequence is an adult with an advanced solid tumor such as melanoma, head and neck, liver or kidney cancer. Sequences were derived from CD4+ or CD8+ T cells sorted from blood, sampled in a trial of the OX40 agonist ivuxolimab. The chain's CDR3 is CASSTKRGGRTTETQYF. The CDR3 DNA follows: TGTGCCAGCAGCACTAAGCGGGGGGGAAGGACGACAGAGACCCAGTACTTC.